Each of the 26 T cell receptor beta chains below was sequenced from the same sample in a study of CD8 T cells in ankylosing spondylitis. MiXCR was run by TCRdb on the 5' RACE reads, yielding one entry per CDR3 protein. Here the sample spans roughly 90,000 distinct CDR3 sequences, roughly 8.7% being singletons. The specimen was blood, either unsorted or a sorted T cell fraction (not recorded which). These receptors were obtained from a male donor with ankylosing spondylitis or in good health (not recorded which).

This clonotype was seen many times. The rearrangement links TRBV6-5 to TRBJ2-3; 9 bases match TRBD2. Germline V CDR1 and CDR2: MNHEY, SVGAGI. The CDR3 is 15 residues long. V shed 0 bases, J shed 13 bases, and the junction held 11 bases outside the gene matches. The CDR3 spells CASSYSSRGLAIEYF. CDR3 nucleotides: TGTGCCAGCAGTTACTCGTCCAGGGGACTAGCTATAGAGTATTTT.

The chain uses TRBV7-9 and TRBJ2-7; 11 nucleotides match TRBD2. The CDR3 extends over 16 amino acids. CDR1 is SEHNR, CDR2 FQNEAQ, per germline (reference sequence). V trimming: 2 bases; J trimming: 4 bases; junction bases outside the gene matches: 7. The CDR3 DNA reads TGTGCCAGCAGCTTATTGACTAGCGGGAACAGTTACGAGCAGTACTTC. Amino acids: CASSLLTSGNSYEQYF.

This clonotype is a singleton in its sample. One junction end does not reproduce the germline sequence, and a read error may be involved. The chain employs TRBV27 and TRBJ1-1; D gene unclear. CDR3 length: 13 residues. Germline CDR1 is MNHEY and CDR2 is SMNVEV (reference sequence). The CDR3 loop is CTSSLSVNTEAFF. CDR3 sequence (DNA): TGTACCAGCAGTTTATCCGTGAACACTGAAGCTTTCTTT.

This clonotype was detected ten times or more. The J gene is TRBJ2-2, the V gene TRBV7-6; D possibly corresponds to TRBD1 (6 bases). CDR1 SGHVS and CDR2 FNYEAQ come from the germline V gene. The germline V and J ends were trimmed by 4 bases and 9 bases, with 15 bases remaining between them. This CDR3 is built from 14 residues. CDR3 sequence (DNA): TGTGCCAGCAGCTCCAGGACAGTTCACCGGGAGCTGTTTTTT. Translating it yields CASSSRTVHRELFF.

This clonotype was detected ten times or more. The chain uses TRBV6-2 or TRBV6-3 and TRBJ2-1; 13 bases align to TRBD2. CDR1 is MNHEY and CDR2 is SVGEGT in the germline V gene. V was clipped by 4 bases and J by 1 base; unmatched bases: 1. This CDR3 spans 16 amino acids. CDR3 loop: CASSSTSGGSYNEQFF. The CDR3 coding sequence is TGTGCCAGCAGTTCGACTAGCGGGGGGTCCTACAATGAGCAGTTCTTC.

This clonotype was counted at least ten times. The rearrangement joins TRBV6-5 to TRBJ2-7, with D tentatively TRBD1 or TRBD2 (6 bases each). The CDR3 contains 12 residues. With 10 bases removed from V and 4 bases from J, the gap between germline ends came to 14 bases. Germline V gene lookup returns CDR1 MNHEY and CDR2 SVGAGI. CDR3 protein: CATTTGRYEQYF. As DNA, the CDR3 is TGTGCCACCACAACAGGGAGGTACGAGCAGTACTTC.

There are a few counts of this clonotype. V and J are TRBV11-2 and TRBJ1-5; D ambiguous. This CDR3 is 13 amino acids long. V was cut by 3 bases and J by 6 bases, with 9 bases left in between. Germline V CDR1 and CDR2: SGHAT, FQNNGV. The CDR3: CASSFEAAQPQHF. The CDR3 DNA reads TGTGCCAGCAGCTTCGAAGCAGCTCAGCCCCAGCATTTT. The full variable domain, in which reference TRBV11-2 and TRBJ1-5 provide the parts outside the CDR3, is EAGVAQSPRYKIIEKRQSVAFWCNPISGHATLYWYQQILGQGPKLLIQFQNNGVVDDSQLPKDRFSAERLKGVDSTLKIQPAKLEDSAVYLCASSFEAAQPQHFGDGTRLSIL.

This clonotype was picked up many times. The chain couples TRBV6-2 or TRBV6-3 to TRBJ2-2; D remains ambiguous. CDR3 length: 11 amino acids. Trimming removed 8 bases from V and 7 bases from J, with 8 bases in between. Germline V CDR1 and CDR2: MNHEY, SVGEGT. CDR3 loop: CASRGVGELFF. CDR3 DNA sequence: TGTGCCAGCCGTGGGGTCGGGGAGCTGTTTTTT.

At least ten counts were recorded for this clonotype. DNA of the CDR3: TGTGCCAGCACCGATTTTGGGTCAGGGGGCGCCTTTGAAGAGACCCAGTACTTC. It codes for CASTDFGSGGAFEETQYF. The chain is built from TRBV11-2 and TRBJ2-5, with 8 bases lining up with TRBD1. CDR1 is SGHAT, CDR2 FQNNGV, per germline. This CDR3 has 18 residues. V lost 7 bases, J lost 3 bases, and 19 bases stayed unmatched.

This clonotype has at least ten counts. The chain combines TRBV9 with TRBJ2-1; 12 bases agree with TRBD2. The CDR3 is 13 amino acids. The germline V gene encodes CDR1 SGDLS and CDR2 YYNGEE. Germline trimming cut 7 bases from V and 7 bases from J; bases unmatched to any gene: 3. The CDR3 loop is CASDGTSGNEQFF. The CDR3, as DNA: TGTGCCAGCGACGGGACTAGCGGGAATGAGCAGTTCTTC.

This clonotype was seen only a few times. The chain couples TRBV29-1 to TRBJ2-6; D is unclear. The germline gives CDR1 SQVTM, CDR2 ANQGSEA. The CDR3 length is 15 residues. The ends were cut back, 4 bases at V and 0 bases at J, with 10 bases in the middle. The DNA of the CDR3 is TGCAGCGTTGCCCAGGCCAGCTCTGGGGCCAACGTCCTGACTTTC. It translates to CSVAQASSGANVLTF.

This clonotype was counted ten times or more. The CDR3 is CASSAPGRDLYTGELFF. Written as DNA, the CDR3 is TGTGCCAGCAGTGCTCCGGGCAGGGATTTATACACCGGGGAGCTGTTTTTT. The chain joins TRBV25-1 to TRBJ2-2, with D tentatively TRBD1 (5 bases). The CDR3 is 17 amino acids. From germline, CDR1 is MGHDK and CDR2 SYGVNS. The germline V and J ends were trimmed by 4 bases and 3 bases, with 18 bases remaining between them.

This clonotype was seen repeatedly, ten times or more. This chain uses TRBV28 with TRBJ1-1, with D perhaps TRBD1 (5 bases). The CDR3 has 16 residues. CDR1 is MDHEN, CDR2 SYDVKM, per germline. V lost 1 base to trimming and J lost 3 bases, with 15 bases between them. In DNA, the CDR3 is TGTGCCAGCAGTTTATTGTTGGGCTCGGGGGACACTGAAGCTTTCTTT. Translated: CASSLLLGSGDTEAFF.

This clonotype occurred once. This chain uses TRBV4-2 with TRBJ1-4; no clear D. Germline V gives CDR1 LGHNA, CDR2 YNFKEQ. Between the trimmed V and J ends, which lost 4 bases and 8 bases, there was a span of 14 bases. The CDR3 length is 14 residues. The CDR3 loop reads CASSPGLFCEKLFF. The DNA for the CDR3 is TGTGCCAGCAGCCCCGGCCTCTTCTGCGAAAAACTGTTTTTT.

Ten or more counts support this clonotype. At one of its ends the junction is not consistent with the germline gene, which may arise from a read error. The chain carries TRBV7-7 and TRBJ2-7; 7 positions match TRBD1. The length of the CDR3 is 15 residues. Germline V gene lookup returns CDR1 SSHAT and CDR2 FNYEAQ (reference sequence). CDR3 nucleotides: TGTGCTAGCAGTACCGACAGGGTGGATAAGTACGAGCAGTACTTC. Residues: CASSTDRVDKYEQYF.

This clonotype was seen ten or more times. J is TRBJ1-3 and V is TRBV15; a weak D match, TRBD1 (5 bases). CDR1 is LNHNV, CDR2 YYDKDF, per germline (reference sequence). This CDR3 comprises 17 residues. Trimming removed 0 bases from V and 3 bases from J, with 15 bases in between. The CDR3 loop is CATSRERPGRYGNTIYF. CDR3 DNA: TGTGCCACCAGCAGAGAAAGGCCAGGGCGATATGGAAACACCATATATTTT.

In this sample, this clonotype turned up many times. The J gene is TRBJ2-5, the V gene TRBV5-1; D is unclear. This CDR3 has 12 residues. The germline V gene encodes CDR1 SGHRS and CDR2 YFSETQ. The V gene lost 4 bases and the J gene lost 7 bases, with 11 bases spanning the gap. This CDR3 reads CASSPVKGTQYF. As DNA, the CDR3 is TGCGCCAGCAGCCCGGTGAAGGGGACCCAGTACTTC.

The chain is built from TRBV5-6 and TRBJ2-5; D is unclear. This CDR3 region has 14 residues. Germline CDR1 SGHDT, CDR2 YYEEEE. V lost 1 base to trimming and J lost 1 base, with 8 bases between them. The CDR3 nucleotides are TGTGCCAGCAGCTTGTCTGATGGCCAAGAGACCCAGTACTTC. Amino acids: CASSLSDGQETQYF.

The rearrangement joins TRBV7-2 to TRBJ2-1, with 8 bases lining up with TRBD1. The germline gives CDR1 SGHTA, CDR2 FQGNSA. The CDR3 runs to 15 residues. Trimming took 4 bases from V and 4 from J; bases not matched to a gene: 6. The CDR3: CASSSRDRIYNEQFF. CDR3 bases: TGTGCCAGCAGCTCCCGGGACAGGATTTACAATGAGCAGTTCTTC.

Many counts were recorded for this clonotype. The chain links TRBV13 to TRBJ2-2; 7 bases are a match to TRBD1. V gave up 0 bases and J gave up 4 bases; unmatched junction bases: 5. Per the germline V gene, CDR1 is PRHDT and CDR2 is FYEKMQ (reference sequence). The CDR3 consists of 16 residues. DNA for the CDR3: TGTGCCAGCAGCTTAGGAACAGGGGAGACCACCGGGGAGCTGTTTTTT. Amino acid sequence: CASSLGTGETTGELFF.

This clonotype showed up many times. This chain connects TRBV6-1 to TRBJ1-5; D uncertain. The CDR3 sequence is 13 residues long. Germline CDR1 is MNHNS and CDR2 is SASEGT. Trimming pared 6 bases from V and 5 bases from J, leaving 11 bases between. The CDR3: CASRETGYQPQHF. CDR3 bases: TGTGCCAGCAGGGAGACGGGTTATCAGCCCCAGCATTTT.

This clonotype was detected only a few times. The CDR3 DNA follows: TGTGCCAGCAGCTCGAACCGGGACTTGAGCTCCTACAATGAGCAGTTCTTC. This translates into CASSSNRDLSSYNEQFF. The chain couples TRBV7-9 to TRBJ2-1; maybe TRBD2 (6 bases). The germline V gene has CDR1 SEHNR and CDR2 FQNEAQ (reference sequence). Trimming removed 4 bases at V and 0 bases at J, with 16 bases between. The CDR3 consists of 17 residues.

This clonotype was seen many times. V usage is TRBV12-3 or TRBV12-4 and J usage is TRBJ2-3; TRBD2 agrees at 9 bases. The CDR3 consists of 15 residues. Trimming at V came to 3 bases and at J to 2 bases, leaving 3 bases not matched to a gene. CDR3 in amino acids: CASSFAGGDTDTQYF. For the CDR3, the DNA is TGTGCCAGCAGTTTCGCGGGGGGGGACACAGATACGCAGTATTTT.

This clonotype has a count of ten or more. V and J are TRBV14 and TRBJ2-3; 8 nucleotides line up with TRBD2. The CDR3 consists of 13 residues. The V gene end was trimmed by 10 bases and the J gene end by 6 bases; junction bases not matched to a gene: 9. Germline V CDR1 and CDR2: SGHDN, FVKESK. The DNA for the CDR3 is TGTGCCACCTCCAGCGGGGGTGTGGATACGCAGTATTTT. Translating gives CATSSGGVDTQYF. Complete variable domain (other parts from reference TRBV14 and TRBJ2-3): EAGVTQFPSHSVIEKGQTVTLRCDPISGHDNLYWYRRVMGKEIKFLLHFVKESKQDESGMPNNRFLAERTGGTYSTLKVQPAELEDSGVYFCATSSGGVDTQYFGPGTRLTVL.

This clonotype showed up many times. The chain recombines TRBV6-1 with TRBJ1-3, with D possibly TRBD1 on 6 matching bases. Germline CDR1 MNHNS, CDR2 SASEGT. The CDR3 spans 15 residues. The V end was cut by 6 bases, the J end by 2 bases, with 14 bases between. The CDR3 sequence is CASSRQDGPGNTIYF. Written as DNA, the CDR3 is TGTGCCAGCAGCAGACAGGACGGCCCTGGAAACACCATATATTTT.

About this clonotype: The junction departs from the called germline gene at one end, perhaps through a read error. CDR3 loop: CASCLALIVHRGLQETQYF. As DNA, the CDR3 is TGTGCCAGCTGTTTAGCGCTAATAGTCCACAGGGGACTCCAAGAGACCCAGTACTTC. V is TRBV12-3 or TRBV12-4 and J is TRBJ2-5, with D perhaps TRBD1 (7 bases). This CDR3 region has 19 residues.